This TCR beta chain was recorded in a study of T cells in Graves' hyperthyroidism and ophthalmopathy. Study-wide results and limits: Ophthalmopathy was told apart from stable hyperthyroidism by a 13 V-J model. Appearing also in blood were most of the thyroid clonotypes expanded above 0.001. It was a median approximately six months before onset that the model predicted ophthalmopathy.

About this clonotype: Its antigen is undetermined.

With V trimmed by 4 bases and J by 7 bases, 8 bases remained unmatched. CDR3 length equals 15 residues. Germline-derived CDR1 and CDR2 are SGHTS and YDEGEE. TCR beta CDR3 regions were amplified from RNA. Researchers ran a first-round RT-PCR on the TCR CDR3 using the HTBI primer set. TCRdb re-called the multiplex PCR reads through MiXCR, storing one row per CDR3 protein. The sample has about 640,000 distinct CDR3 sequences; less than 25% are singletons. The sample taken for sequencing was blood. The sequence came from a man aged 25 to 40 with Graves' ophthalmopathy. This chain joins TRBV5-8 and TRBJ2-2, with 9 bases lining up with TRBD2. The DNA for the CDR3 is TGTGCCAGCAGCCCGGCTAGCGGGGCTAACGGGGAGCTGTTTTTT. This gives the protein CASSPASGANGELFF.